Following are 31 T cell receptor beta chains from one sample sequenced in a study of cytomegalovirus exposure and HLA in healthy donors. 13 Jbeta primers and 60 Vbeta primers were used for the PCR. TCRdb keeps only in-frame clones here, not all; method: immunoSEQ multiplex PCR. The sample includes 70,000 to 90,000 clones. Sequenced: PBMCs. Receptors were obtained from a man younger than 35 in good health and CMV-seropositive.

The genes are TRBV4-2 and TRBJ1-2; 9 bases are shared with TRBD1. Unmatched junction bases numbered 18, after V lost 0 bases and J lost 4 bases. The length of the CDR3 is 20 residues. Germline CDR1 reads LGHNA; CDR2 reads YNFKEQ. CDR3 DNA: TGTGCCAGCAGCCAAGAAGGCTTATCTCGGAGACAGGGGGTTTTCTATGGCTACACCTTC. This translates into CASSQEGLSRRQGVFYGYTF.

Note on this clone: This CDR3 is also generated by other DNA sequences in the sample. CDR3 sequence: CASSRGTGELFF. CDR3 bases: TGTGCCAGCTCGCGGGGGACCGGGGAGCTGTTTTTT. The rearrangement uses TRBV6-5 and TRBJ2-2, with 7 bases matching TRBD2. Trimming removed 8 bases from V and 5 bases from J; junction bases left unmatched: 2. CDR1 and CDR2 from the germline V gene are MNHEY and SVGAGI. CDR3 length equals 12 residues.

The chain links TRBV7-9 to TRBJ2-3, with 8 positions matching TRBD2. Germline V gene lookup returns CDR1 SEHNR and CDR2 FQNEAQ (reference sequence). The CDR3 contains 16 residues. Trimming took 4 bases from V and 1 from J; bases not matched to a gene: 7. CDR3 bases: TGTGCCAGCAGCTATTCCAGCGGGGGAGGCACAGATACGCAGTATTTT. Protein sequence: CASSYSSGGGTDTQYF.

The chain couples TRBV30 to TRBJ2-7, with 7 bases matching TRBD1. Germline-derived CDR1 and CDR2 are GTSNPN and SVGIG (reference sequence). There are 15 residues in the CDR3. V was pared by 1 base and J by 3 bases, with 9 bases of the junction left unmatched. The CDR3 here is CAWSAIDRVGYEQYF. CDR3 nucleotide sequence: TGTGCCTGGAGTGCCATCGACAGGGTAGGCTACGAGCAGTACTTC.

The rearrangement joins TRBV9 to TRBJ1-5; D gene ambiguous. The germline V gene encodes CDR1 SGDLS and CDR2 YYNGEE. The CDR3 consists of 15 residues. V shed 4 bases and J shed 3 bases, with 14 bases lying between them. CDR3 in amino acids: CASSTRGGNNQPQHF. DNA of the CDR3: TGTGCCAGCAGCACGAGAGGAGGGAACAATCAGCCCCAGCATTTT.

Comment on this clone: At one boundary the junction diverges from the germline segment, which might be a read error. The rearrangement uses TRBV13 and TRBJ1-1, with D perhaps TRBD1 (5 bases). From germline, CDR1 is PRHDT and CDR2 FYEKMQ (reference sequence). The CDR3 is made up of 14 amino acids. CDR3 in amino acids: CASSLGEWSTEAFF. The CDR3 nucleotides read TGTGCCAGCAGCCTAGGGGAGTGGAGCACTGAAGCTTTCTTT.

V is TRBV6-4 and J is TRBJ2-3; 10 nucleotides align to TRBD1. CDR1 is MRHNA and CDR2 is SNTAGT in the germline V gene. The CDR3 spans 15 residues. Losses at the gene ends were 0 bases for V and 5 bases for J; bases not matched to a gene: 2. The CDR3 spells CASSDSWTGGDTQYF. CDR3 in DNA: TGTGCCAGCAGTGACTCCTGGACAGGGGGAGATACGCAGTATTTT.

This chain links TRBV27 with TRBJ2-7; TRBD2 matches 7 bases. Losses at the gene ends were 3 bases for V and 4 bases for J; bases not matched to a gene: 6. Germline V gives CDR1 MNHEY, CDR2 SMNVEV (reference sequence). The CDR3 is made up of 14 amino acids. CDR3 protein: CASSFAGRSYEQYF. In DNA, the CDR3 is TGTGCCAGCAGTTTTGCCGGGAGGAGTTACGAGCAGTACTTC.

The CDR3, as DNA: TGTGCCAGCAGCTTATTGGGGGGTGGGGTGACTGAAGCTTTCTTT. Its protein product is CASSLLGGGVTEAFF. This chain uses TRBV7-8 with TRBJ1-1, with D possibly TRBD1 on 5 matching bases. This CDR3 contains 15 residues. In germline, CDR1 is SGHVS, CDR2 FQNEAQ. Trimming shortened V by 2 bases and J by 5 bases, and 15 bases separated the two germline ends.

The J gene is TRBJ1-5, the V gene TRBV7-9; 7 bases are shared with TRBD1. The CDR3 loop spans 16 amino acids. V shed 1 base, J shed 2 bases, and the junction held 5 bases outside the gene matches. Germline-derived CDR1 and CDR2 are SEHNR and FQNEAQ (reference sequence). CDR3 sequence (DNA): TGTGCCAGCAGCTTAGGGGACAGCCCGGGCAATCAGCCCCAGCATTTT. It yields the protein CASSLGDSPGNQPQHF.

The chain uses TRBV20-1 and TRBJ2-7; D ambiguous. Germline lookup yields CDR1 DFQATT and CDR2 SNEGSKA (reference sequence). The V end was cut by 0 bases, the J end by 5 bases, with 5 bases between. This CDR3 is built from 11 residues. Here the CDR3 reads CSARDVNEQYF. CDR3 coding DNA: TGCAGTGCTAGAGATGTAAACGAGCAGTACTTC.

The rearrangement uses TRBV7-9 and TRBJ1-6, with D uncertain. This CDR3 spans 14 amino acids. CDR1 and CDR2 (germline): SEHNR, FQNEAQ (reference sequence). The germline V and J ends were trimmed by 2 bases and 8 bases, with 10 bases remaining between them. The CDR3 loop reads CASSLPGSYSPLHF. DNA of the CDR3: TGTGCCAGCAGCTTACCGGGGTCTTATTCACCCCTCCACTTT. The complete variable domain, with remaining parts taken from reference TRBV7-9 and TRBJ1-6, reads DTGVSQNPRHKITKRGQNVTFRCDPISEHNRLYWYRQTLGQGPEFLTYFQNEAQLEKSRLLSDRFSAERPKGSFSTLEIQRTEQGDSAMYLCASSLPGSYSPLHFGNGTRLTVT.

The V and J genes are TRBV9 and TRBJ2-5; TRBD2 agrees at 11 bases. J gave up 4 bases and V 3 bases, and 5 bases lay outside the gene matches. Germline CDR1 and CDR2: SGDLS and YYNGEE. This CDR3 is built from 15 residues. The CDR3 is CASSEGLAAGETQYF. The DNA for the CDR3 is TGTGCCAGCAGCGAGGGACTAGCGGCAGGAGAGACCCAGTACTTC.

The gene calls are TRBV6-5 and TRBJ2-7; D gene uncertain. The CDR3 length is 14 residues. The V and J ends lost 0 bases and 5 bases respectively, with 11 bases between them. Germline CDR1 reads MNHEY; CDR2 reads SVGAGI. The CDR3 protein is CASSYSGSYDEQYF. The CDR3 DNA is TGTGCCAGCAGTTACTCGGGCAGCTATGACGAGCAGTACTTC.

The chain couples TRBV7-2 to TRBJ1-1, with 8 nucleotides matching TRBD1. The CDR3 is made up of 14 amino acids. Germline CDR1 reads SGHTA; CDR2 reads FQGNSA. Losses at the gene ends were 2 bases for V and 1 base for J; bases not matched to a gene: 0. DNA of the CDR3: TGTGCCAGCAGCTTACAGGGGGCGAACACTGAAGCTTTCTTT. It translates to CASSLQGANTEAFF.

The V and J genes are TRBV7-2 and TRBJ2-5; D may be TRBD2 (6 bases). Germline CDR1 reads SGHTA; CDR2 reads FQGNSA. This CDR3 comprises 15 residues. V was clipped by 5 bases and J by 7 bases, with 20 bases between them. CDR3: CASSLSVAVVATQYF. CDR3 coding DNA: TGTGCCAGCAGCCTAAGTGTAGCGGTGGTGGCGACCCAGTACTTC.

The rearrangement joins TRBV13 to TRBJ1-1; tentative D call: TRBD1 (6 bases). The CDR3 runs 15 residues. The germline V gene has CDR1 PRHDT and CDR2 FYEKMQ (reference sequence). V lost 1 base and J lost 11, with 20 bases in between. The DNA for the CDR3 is TGTGCCAGCAGCTTAGAAGGGACAAGGGGAAGTGGTGCTTTCTTT. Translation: CASSLEGTRGSGAFF.

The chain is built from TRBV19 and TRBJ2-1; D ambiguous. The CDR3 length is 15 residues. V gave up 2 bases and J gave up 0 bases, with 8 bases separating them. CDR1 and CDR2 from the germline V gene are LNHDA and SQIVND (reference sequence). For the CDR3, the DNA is TGTGCCAGTAGTATAATTGAGAGCTCCTACAATGAGCAGTTCTTC. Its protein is CASSIIESSYNEQFF.

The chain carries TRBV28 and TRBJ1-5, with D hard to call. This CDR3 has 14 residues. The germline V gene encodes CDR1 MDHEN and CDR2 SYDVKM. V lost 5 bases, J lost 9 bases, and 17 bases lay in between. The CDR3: CASSLSLGMGPQHF. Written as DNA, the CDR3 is TGTGCCAGCAGTCTCTCCCTCGGGATGGGGCCCCAGCATTTT.

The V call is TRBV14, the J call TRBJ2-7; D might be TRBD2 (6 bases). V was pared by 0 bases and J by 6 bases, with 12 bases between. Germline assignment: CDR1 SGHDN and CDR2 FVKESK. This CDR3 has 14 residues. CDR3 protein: CASSQDLGDSEQYF. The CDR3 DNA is TGTGCCAGCAGCCAAGATCTTGGGGACTCCGAGCAGTACTTC. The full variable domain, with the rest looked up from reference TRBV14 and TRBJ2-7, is EAGVTQFPSHSVIEKGQTVTLRCDPISGHDNLYWYRRVMGKEIKFLLHFVKESKQDESGMPNNRFLAERTGGTYSTLKVQPAELEDSGVYFCASSQDLGDSEQYFGPGTRLTVT.

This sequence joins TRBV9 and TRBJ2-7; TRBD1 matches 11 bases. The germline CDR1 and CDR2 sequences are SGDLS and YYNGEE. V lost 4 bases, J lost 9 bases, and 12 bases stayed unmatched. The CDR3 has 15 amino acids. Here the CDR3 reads CASSPAPGQGVRQYF. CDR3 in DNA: TGTGCCAGCAGCCCCGCCCCGGGACAGGGGGTTCGGCAGTACTTC.

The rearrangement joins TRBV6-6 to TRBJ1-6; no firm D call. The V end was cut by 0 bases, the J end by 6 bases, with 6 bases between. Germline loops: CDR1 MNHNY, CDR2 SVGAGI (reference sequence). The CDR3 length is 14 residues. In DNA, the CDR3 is TGTGCCAGCAGTTACTCGAGGGTTAATTCACCCCTCCACTTT. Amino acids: CASSYSRVNSPLHF.

Here the CDR3 reads CASSIRGRHSPLHF. The CDR3, as DNA: TGTGCCAGTAGTATCAGGGGCCGACATTCACCCCTCCACTTT. The rearrangement links TRBV19 to TRBJ1-6, with TRBD1 as a possible D gene (6 bases). The CDR3 runs 14 residues. The germline V gene encodes CDR1 LNHDA and CDR2 SQIVND (reference sequence). V gave up 3 bases and J gave up 8 bases, with 11 bases separating them.

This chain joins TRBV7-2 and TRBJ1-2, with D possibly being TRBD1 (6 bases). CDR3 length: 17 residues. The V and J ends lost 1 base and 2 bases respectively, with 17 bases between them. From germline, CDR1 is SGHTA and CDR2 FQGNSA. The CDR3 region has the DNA TGTGCCAGCAGCTTAGATTGGGGGCGAGGGGCCAACTATGGCTACACCTTC. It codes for CASSLDWGRGANYGYTF.

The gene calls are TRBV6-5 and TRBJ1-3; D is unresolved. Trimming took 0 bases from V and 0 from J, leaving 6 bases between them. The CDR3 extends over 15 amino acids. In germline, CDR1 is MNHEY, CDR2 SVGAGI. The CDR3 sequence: CASSYSGSSGNTIYF. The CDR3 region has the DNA TGTGCCAGCAGTTACTCGGGGAGCTCTGGAAACACCATATATTTT.

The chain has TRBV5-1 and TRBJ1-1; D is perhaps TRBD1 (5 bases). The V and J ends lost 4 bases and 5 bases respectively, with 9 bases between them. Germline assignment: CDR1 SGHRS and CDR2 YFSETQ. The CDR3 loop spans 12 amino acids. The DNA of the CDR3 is TGCGCCAGCAGCCAGGGAGGGACTGAAGCTTTCTTT. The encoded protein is CASSQGGTEAFF.

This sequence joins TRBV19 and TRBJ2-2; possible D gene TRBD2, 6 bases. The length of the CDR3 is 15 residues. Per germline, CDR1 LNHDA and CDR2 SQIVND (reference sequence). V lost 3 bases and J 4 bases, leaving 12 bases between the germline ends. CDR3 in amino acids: CASSMGRDRTGELFF. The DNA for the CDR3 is TGTGCCAGTAGTATGGGGCGGGATCGCACCGGGGAGCTGTTTTTT.

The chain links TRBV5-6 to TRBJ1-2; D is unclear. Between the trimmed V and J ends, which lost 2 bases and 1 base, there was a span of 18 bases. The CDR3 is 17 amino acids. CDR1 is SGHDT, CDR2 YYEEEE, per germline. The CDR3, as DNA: TGTGCCAGCAGCTTTTTAGGTTCGACACCCGATAACTATGGCTACACCTTC. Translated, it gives CASSFLGSTPDNYGYTF.

CDR3 DNA sequence: TGTGCCAGCAGCTTAGACCCAGGGCCGCTCTATGGCTACACCTTC. Translated, it gives CASSLDPGPLYGYTF. The chain joins TRBV11-2 to TRBJ1-2, with D tentatively TRBD1 (5 bases). The germline V and J ends were trimmed by 0 bases and 4 bases, with 12 bases remaining between them. CDR1 SGHAT and CDR2 FQNNGV come from the germline V gene. This CDR3 has 15 amino acids.

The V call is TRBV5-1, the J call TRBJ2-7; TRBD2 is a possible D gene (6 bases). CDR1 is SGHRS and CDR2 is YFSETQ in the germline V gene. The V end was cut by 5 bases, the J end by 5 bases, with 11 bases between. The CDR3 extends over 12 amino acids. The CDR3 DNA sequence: TGCGCCAGCAGTTACGGCGGGGACGAGCAGTACTTC. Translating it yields CASSYGGDEQYF.

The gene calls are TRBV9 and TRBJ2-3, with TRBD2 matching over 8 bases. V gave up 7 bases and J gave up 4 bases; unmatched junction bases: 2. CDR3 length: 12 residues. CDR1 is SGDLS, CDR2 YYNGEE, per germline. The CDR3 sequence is CASRGGSDTQYF. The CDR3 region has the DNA TGTGCCAGCCGGGGGGGGTCAGATACGCAGTATTTT.